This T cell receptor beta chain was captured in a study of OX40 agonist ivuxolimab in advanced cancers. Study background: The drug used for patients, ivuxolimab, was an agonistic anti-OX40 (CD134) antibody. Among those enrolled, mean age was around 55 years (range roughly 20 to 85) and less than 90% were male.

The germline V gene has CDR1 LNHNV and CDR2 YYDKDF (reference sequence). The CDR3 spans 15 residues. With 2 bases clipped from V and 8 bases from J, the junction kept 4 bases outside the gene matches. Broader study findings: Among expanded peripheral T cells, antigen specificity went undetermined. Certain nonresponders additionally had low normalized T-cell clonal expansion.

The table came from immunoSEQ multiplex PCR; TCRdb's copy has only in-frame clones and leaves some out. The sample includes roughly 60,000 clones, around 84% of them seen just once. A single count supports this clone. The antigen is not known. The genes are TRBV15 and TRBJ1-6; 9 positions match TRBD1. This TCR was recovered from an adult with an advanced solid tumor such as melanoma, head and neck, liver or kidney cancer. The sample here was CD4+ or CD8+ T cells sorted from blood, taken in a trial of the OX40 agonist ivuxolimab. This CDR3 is CATSRLTGGDSPLHF. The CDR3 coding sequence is TGTGCCACCAGCAGATTAACAGGGGGCGATTCACCCCTCCACTTT.